The clone carrying this T cell receptor (beta chain) was seen just once. The target antigen is unknown. The data are from a study of a mutant IDH1 vaccine in newly diagnosed glioma. Across the whole study: At weeks 1, 3, 5, 7, 11, 15, 19 and 23, patients received a vaccination, eight in all.

The CDR3 length is 17 residues. J was trimmed by 0 bases and V by 2 bases; bases with no gene match: 9. Looked up from germline, CDR1 is SGHNT and CDR2 is YYREEE (reference sequence). The time point here: week 23, last vaccination. A single vaccine dose contained 300 ug of mutant IDH1 20-mer peptide, and topical imiquimod was used with it. Clones were sequenced by immunoSEQ multiplex PCR, and TCRdb holds only the in-frame ones, with some missing. The sample lists tens of thousands of clones; approximately 90% were seen once. Source: PBMCs, taken from a glioma patient whose treatment included an IDH1 peptide vaccine. The TCR originated in a man aged 45-60 years with glioma. The chain has TRBV5-4 and TRBJ2-5, with TRBD2 matching 8 bases. The CDR3 loop is CASSLPGQRGNQETQYF. CDR3 sequence (DNA): TGTGCCAGCAGCTTACCCGGCCAGCGGGGGAACCAAGAGACCCAGTACTTC.